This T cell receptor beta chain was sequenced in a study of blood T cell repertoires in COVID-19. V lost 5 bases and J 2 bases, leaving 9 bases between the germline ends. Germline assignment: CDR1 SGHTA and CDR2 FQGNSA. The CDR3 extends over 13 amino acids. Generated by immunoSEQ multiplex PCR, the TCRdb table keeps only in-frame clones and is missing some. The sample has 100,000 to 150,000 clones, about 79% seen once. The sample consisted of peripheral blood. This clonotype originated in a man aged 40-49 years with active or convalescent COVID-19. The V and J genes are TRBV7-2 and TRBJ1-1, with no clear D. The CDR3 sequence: CASSVTANTEAFF. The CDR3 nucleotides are TGTGCCAGCAGCGTTACAGCAAACACTGAAGCTTTCTTT.